The rows below give T cell receptor beta chains drawn from one sample of a study of blood T cell repertoires in COVID-19. The protocol was immunoSEQ multiplex PCR, while the TCRdb copy is restricted to in-frame clones and leaves out a portion. In the table there are about 130,000 clones, roughly 72% of which are singletons. Material for sequencing was peripheral blood. These TCRs come from a man of 80 years or more with COVID-19, enrolled during active disease. Both conserved end residues are part of each CDR3. Each record gives: D gene, clone size, V gene, J gene, CDR3 DNA, CDR3 protein. D genes are given only for firm matches. Not all rows give a size; the values are once, few, many and, for expanded clones, a class.

TRBD2	NA	TRBV27	TRBJ2-3	TGTGCCAGCAGTTCCGGACTAGGGCCCCTATATTTT	CASSSGLGPLYF
TRBD2	once	TRBV7-6	TRBJ2-5	TGTGCCAGCAGCACGGGACTAGCGGGAGGCGGAGAGACCCAGTACTTC	CASSTGLAGGGETQYF
TRBD1	NA	TRBV11-2	TRBJ2-5	TGTGCCAGCAGCCCCCGACAGGGGCTAAAAGAGACCCAGTACTTC	CASSPRQGLKETQYF
NA	NA	TRBV19	TRBJ2-7	TGTGCCAGTAGTATTTGGGCCAACCACTACGAGCAGTACTTC	CASSIWANHYEQYF
TRBD2	NA	TRBV7-7	TRBJ2-5	TGTGCTAGCAGCTTATTGCGGGGGTCCCAAGAGACCCAGTACTTC	CASSLLRGSQETQYF
NA	NA	TRBV29-1	TRBJ1-3	TGCAGCGTTGTCCCCTTCTCTGGAAACACCATATATTTT	CSVVPFSGNTIYF
TRBD1	NA	TRBV28	TRBJ1-4	TGTGCCAGCGGACAGGGGGCAACTAATGAAAAACTGTTTTTT	CASGQGATNEKLFF
TRBD2	few	TRBV6-5	TRBJ2-1	TGTGCCAGCAGCCCCCGGCCCTCTCGGGGGGATGAGCAGTTCTTC	CASSPRPSRGDEQFF
NA	few	TRBV7-2	TRBJ1-5	TGTGCCAGCAGCCGGGACGTGGGGGCAGGCAATCAGCCCCAGCATTTT	CASSRDVGAGNQPQHF
TRBD1	few	TRBV15	TRBJ1-2	TGTGCCACCAGCAGAGGGAGGACAGGGGAGAGTGGCTACACCTTC	CATSRGRTGESGYTF
NA	NA	TRBV30	TRBJ1-2	TGTGCCTGCCTTAGGGGGTTTGGGAGCTATGGCTACACCTTC	CACLRGFGSYGYTF
TRBD2	NA	TRBV27	TRBJ2-1	TGTGCCAGCAGCTTGCAACCCGGGACTAGTAGTCACAATGAGCAGTTCTTC	CASSLQPGTSSHNEQFF
NA	NA	TRBV7-2	TRBJ2-7	TGTGCCAGCAGCTCCGTAGCCTACGAGCAGTACTTC	CASSSVAYEQYF
TRBD1	once	TRBV6-5	TRBJ1-2	TGTGCCAGCACCTCCGGACAGGGGGATGGCTACACCTTC	CASTSGQGDGYTF
TRBD1	NA	TRBV5-8	TRBJ2-6	TGTGCCAGCAGCTTGTATGAGAGGACAGGAGACTTCTCTGGGGCCAACGTCCTGACTTTC	CASSLYERTGDFSGANVLTF
TRBD1	few	TRBV6-2/TRBV6-3	TRBJ1-5	TGTGCCAGCAGTAGACAGGGAGGTGATCAGCCCCAGCATTTT	CASSRQGGDQPQHF
NA	NA	TRBV6-5	TRBJ2-3	TGTGCCAGCACCAGGGTCGCAGATACGCAGTATTTT	CASTRVADTQYF
NA	NA	TRBV7-9	TRBJ2-3	TGTGCCAGCAGCACCTGGCCAGATACGCAGTATTTT	CASSTWPDTQYF
NA	NA	TRBV15	TRBJ1-4	TGTGCCACCAGCAGAGAGACAGGAGGAAATGAAAAACTGTTTTTT	CATSRETGGNEKLFF
NA	NA	TRBV28	TRBJ1-3	TGTGCCAGCAGCCTTGCTCTAGGAAACACCATATATTTT	CASSLALGNTIYF
TRBD1	NA	TRBV11-2	TRBJ2-3	TGTGCCAGCAGCTTGGGACAGGGGGAAACATATACGCAGTATTTT	CASSLGQGETYTQYF
NA	NA	TRBV9	TRBJ1-1	TGTGCCAGCAGCGTAGAAGTCAGGAACACTGAAGCTTTCTTT	CASSVEVRNTEAFF
TRBD1	NA	TRBV29-1	TRBJ1-2	TGCAGCGTCACCGGGACAGGGGCCGTTCGAGGCTACACCTTC	CSVTGTGAVRGYTF
TRBD1	few	TRBV4-2	TRBJ1-2	TGTGCCAGCAGCCAAGATTGGGGACAGACAAGTTTATACTATGGCTACACCTTC	CASSQDWGQTSLYYGYTF
NA	once	TRBV9	TRBJ2-7	TGTGCCAGCAGCTTAAAAGCTGGCTCCTACGAGCAGTACTTC	CASSLKAGSYEQYF
NA	NA	TRBV18	TRBJ2-7	TGTGCCAGCTCACCGGCTAGCGTTTCCTACGAGCAGTACTTC	CASSPASVSYEQYF
NA	NA	TRBV2	TRBJ2-4	TGTGCCAGCAGTGAATCTTCGGCGCTCCTAGACATTCAGTACTTC	CASSESSALLDIQYF
TRBD2	NA	TRBV2	TRBJ2-7	TGTGCCAGCAGACCCGGTAGCGGGAGGGTCTCCTACGAGCAGTACTTC	CASRPGSGRVSYEQYF
NA	NA	TRBV11-2	TRBJ1-2	TGTGCCAGCATCGGACCCCAGGGTAACTATGGCTACACCTTC	CASIGPQGNYGYTF
TRBD1	NA	TRBV5-4	TRBJ1-1	TGTGCCAGCAGCGCCCCCGGGACAGGCGGCACTGAAGCTTTCTTT	CASSAPGTGGTEAFF
TRBD1	NA	TRBV28	TRBJ1-4	TGTGCCAGCAGAGACGGACAGGGGCCTTCTCGCAAACTGTTTTTT	CASRDGQGPSRKLFF
TRBD2	NA	TRBV28	TRBJ2-5	TGTGCCAGCAGTTTGGCAGCGGGAGCTGGGGAGACCCAGTACTTC	CASSLAAGAGETQYF
NA	few	TRBV10-3	TRBJ2-7	TGTGCCATCAGTGACCCCCGCTACGAGCAGTACTTC	CAISDPRYEQYF
TRBD1	once	TRBV9	TRBJ2-4	TGTGCCAGCTCCCGCACCGGACAGGGAAGGACCAAAAACATTCAGTACTTC	CASSRTGQGRTKNIQYF
TRBD2	NA	TRBV15	TRBJ2-1	TGTGCCACCAGCAGCCGACTAGCGGGAGGTAGTGAGCAGTTCTTC	CATSSRLAGGSEQFF
NA	NA	TRBV7-9	TRBJ2-1	TGTGGAGAGGAGGGGTATGACAATGAGCAGTTCTTC	CGEEGYDNEQFF
NA	NA	TRBV4-1	TRBJ2-7	TGCGCCAGCAGCCTGACGAGGGCCACGGGAAACGAGCAGTACTTC	CASSLTRATGNEQYF
NA	NA	TRBV5-1	TRBJ2-3	TGCGCCAGCAGCTTGGACAGCTCTAGCACAGATACGCAGTATTTT	CASSLDSSSTDTQYF
NA	NA	TRBV3-1/TRBV3-2	TRBJ2-5	TGTGCCAGCAGCCCGCAAAGGGAAAGGGGTTGGGAGACCCAGTACTTC	CASSPQRERGWETQYF
TRBD1	NA	TRBV11-1	TRBJ2-5	TGTGCCAGCAGCTTGGGACAGGGAGTGGAGACCCAGTACTTC	CASSLGQGVETQYF
TRBD2	few	TRBV5-8	TRBJ2-1	TGTGCCAGCAGCTCATTTCTAGCGGGAGGACACAATGAGCAGTTCTTC	CASSSFLAGGHNEQFF
TRBD2	NA	TRBV5-1	TRBJ2-1	TGCGCCAGCAGCGTTCAGACTAGCGGGAGTGGTGAGCAGTTCTTC	CASSVQTSGSGEQFF
TRBD2	NA	TRBV5-6	TRBJ2-5	TGTGCCAGCAGCTTGGGTAGCGGGACACCTCTTGGAGAGACCCAGTACTTC	CASSLGSGTPLGETQYF
NA	once	TRBV7-9	TRBJ2-7	TGTGCCAGCAGCCCGATGGGCAGGGAATACTACGAGCAGTACTTC	CASSPMGREYYEQYF
NA	NA	TRBV10-3	TRBJ1-1	TGTGCCATCACTCAGGGTTCGAACACTGAAGCTTTCTTT	CAITQGSNTEAFF
TRBD2	NA	TRBV10-3	TRBJ2-3	TGTGCCATCAGTGCTAGCGGGCCCCGAGGGAGCACAGATACGCAGTATTTT	CAISASGPRGSTDTQYF
TRBD2	NA	TRBV28	TRBJ2-1	TGTGCCAGCAGTTCCCCAAGCGGGAGCTCCTACAATGAGCAGTTCTTC	CASSSPSGSSYNEQFF
TRBD1	once	TRBV9	TRBJ2-7	TGTGCCAGCAGCGGGGCGGGACAGGGGACACGTGAGCAGTACTTC	CASSGAGQGTREQYF
TRBD1	NA	TRBV28	TRBJ1-1	TGTGCCAGCAGTCCAACAGGGGCTCTCCGAGCTTTCTTT	CASSPTGALRAFF
NA	NA	TRBV28	TRBJ2-1	TGTGCCAGCAGTTTAGACTCTTACAATGAGCAGTTCTTC	CASSLDSYNEQFF
NA	NA	TRBV5-5	TRBJ2-6	TGTGCCAGCAGCTTGGGAGCCGGGGCCAACGTCCTGACTTTC	CASSLGAGANVLTF
TRBD1	few	TRBV3-1/TRBV3-2	TRBJ1-2	TGTGCCAGCAGCCACCCACGGAGGGACAGGGGGCTGTTCTTCTATGGCTACACCTTC	CASSHPRRDRGLFFYGYTF
TRBD1	NA	TRBV19	TRBJ2-5	TGTGCCAGTTCCCCTAGCAGGGGGCAAGGGAGAGAGACCCAGTACTTC	CASSPSRGQGRETQYF
TRBD2	NA	TRBV28	TRBJ2-7	TGTGCCAGCAGGGGTTGGACGGGCGGGAGCGAGCAGTACTTC	CASRGWTGGSEQYF
NA	NA	TRBV28	TRBJ2-7	TGTGCCAGCAGTTCGAGTGCTATGGGGGGGCTGGGTGAGCAGTACTTC	CASSSSAMGGLGEQYF
NA	NA	TRBV3-1/TRBV3-2	TRBJ1-1	TGTGCCAGCAGCCAAGGAGTGACTGAAGCTTTCTTT	CASSQGVTEAFF
NA	NA	TRBV28	TRBJ1-3	TGTGCCAGCAGTTCCGCATCAGGGTCCACTGGAAACACCATATATTTT	CASSSASGSTGNTIYF
NA	NA	TRBV3-1/TRBV3-2	TRBJ2-7	TGTGCCAGCAGCCAGGGGCCGACCTCCTCCTACGAGCAGTACTTC	CASSQGPTSSYEQYF